This T cell receptor (beta chain) was sequenced during a study of radiotherapy plus CTLA-4 blockade in lung cancer. Whole-study results and caveats: How blood T cell clones changed early, along with interferon-beta, reportedly forecast response best. Blood saw expansion of tumor-derived TCR clones after radiotherapy plus ipilimumab.

Chemo-refractory metastatic non-small-cell lung cancer patients underwent focal radiation alongside CTLA-4 blockade with ipilimumab. CDR1 and CDR2 (germline): MNHNY, SVGAGI (reference sequence). The CDR3 has 14 amino acids. Trimming took 2 bases from V and 4 from J, leaving 8 bases between them. Only in-frame clones appear in the TCRdb table, and some are missing; sequencing was by immunoSEQ multiplex PCR. This sample has around 70,000 clones, with 60% to 80% found just once. Turning to this clone: The antigen is unknown.

The material sequenced was peripheral blood, taken from a patient treated with radiotherapy plus ipilimumab. This chain joins TRBV6-6 and TRBJ1-4; D not resolved. The TCR was taken from a human donor with non-small cell lung cancer whose response to radiotherapy plus ipilimumab could not be evaluated. Some clones in this sample may be carry-over from other donors' samples. This chain's CDR3 is CASSYEYSNEKLFF. The CDR3 coding sequence is TGTGCCAGCAGTTACGAGTACAGTAATGAAAAACTGTTTTTT.